The 7 T cell receptor gamma chains below come from one sample, sequenced in a study of γδ T cells in repeated Plasmodium falciparum infection. TCRdb reprocessed the multiplex PCR reads using CATT. The data contain about 30,000 gamma-chain clones, 1.4% of them singletons. Flow sorting of PBMC yielded separate Vgamma9/Vdelta2+ and Vdelta2-negative gammadelta T cell populations for bulk repertoire analysis. The sequenced sample consisted of gamma-delta T cells from blood. Receptors were obtained from a pool of human donors (malaria-infected and uninfected, not separated).

This clone turned up a few times. TCRdb's protein, taken from a much larger clone, differs from this DNA's translation at residue 4, likely owing to a read error; the protein displayed comes from the DNA. The chain employs TRGV9 and TRGJP. Assignment of the J gene here rests on matching the DNA to germline, because TCRdb gives none. The CDR3 totals 17 residues. The germline CDR1 and CDR2 sequences are GITISATS and ISYDGTV (reference sequence). As DNA, the CDR3 is TGTGCCTTGTGTGAGGTGCTATTGGAGTTGGGCAAAAAAATCAAGGTATTT. This gives the protein CALCEVLLELGKKIKVF.

This clone has only a few counts. TCRdb has a much larger clone's protein, which differs at residue 10 from the translation of this DNA, likely because of a read error; what is shown is the protein translated from the DNA. The rearrangement uses TRGV9 and TRGJ1 or TRGJ2. The J gene, left out of TCRdb, was set here by checking the DNA against germline. The CDR3 contains 14 residues. The V and J ends lost 0 bases and 8 bases, in that order; junction bases with no gene match: 10. Germline assignment: CDR1 GITISATS and CDR2 ISYDGTV (reference sequence). The CDR3 here is CALWEVGWAHKKLF. CDR3 coding DNA: TGTGCCTTGTGGGAGGTGGGATGGGCCCATAAGAAACTCTTT.

For this clone: This DNA translates differently at residue 9 from the TCRdb protein, which is that of a much larger clone; a read error is likely, and the protein shown is the DNA's own translation. The J gene is TRGJP2, the V gene TRGV3. The J gene was missing in TCRdb and was found by matching the end of the DNA to germline. Unmatched junction bases numbered 10, after V lost 0 bases and J lost 0 bases. This CDR3 comprises 18 residues. Germline V gene lookup returns CDR1 VTNTFY and CDR2 YDVSTARD (reference sequence). CDR3 loop: CATWDRPRRHSSDWIKTF. DNA for the CDR3: TGTGCCACCTGGGACAGGCCGAGAAGACATAGTAGTGATTGGATCAAGACGTTT.

In this sample, this clone turned up many times. The same CDR3 can be traced to other DNA sequences in this sample. The rearrangement joins TRGV2 to TRGJ1 or TRGJ2. Germline V gene sequence: CDR1 EGSNGY, CDR2 YDSYNSKV. The V and J ends lost 4 bases and 3 bases, in that order; junction bases with no gene match: 6. CDR3 length equals 13 residues. CDR3 in amino acids: CATWDRSYYKKLF. CDR3 in DNA: TGTGCCACCTGGGATCGTTCTTATTATAAGAAACTCTTT.

At least ten counts were recorded for this clone. The protein in TCRdb stems from a much larger clone and differs at residue 12 from this DNA's translation, likely a read error; here the protein is translated from the DNA. The chain combines TRGV2 with TRGJP2. Germline CDR1 and CDR2: EGSNGY and YDSYNSKV. The CDR3 runs to 17 residues. The DNA for the CDR3 is TGTGCCACCTGGGACCTACAGACGTATAGTAGTGGTTGGATCAAGACGTTT. Encoded protein: CATWDLQTYSSGWIKTF.

This clone has at least ten counts. The amino acid sequence in TCRdb belongs to a much larger clone and departs from this DNA's translation at residue 9, likely a sequencing read error; the sequence shown is translated from the DNA. For the V gene the call is TRGV9; the J gene has no call. Germline values: CDR1 GITISATS, CDR2 ISYDGTV (reference sequence). This CDR3 has 11 residues. CDR3 nucleotide sequence: TGTGCCTTGTGGGAGATCCCAAAGAGACTCTTT. Protein product: CALWEIPKRLF.

As to this clone: TCRdb has a much larger clone's protein, which differs at residue 12 from the translation of this DNA, likely because of a read error; what is shown is the protein translated from the DNA. The V gene call reads TRGV9; no J gene was called. Germline values: CDR1 GITISATS, CDR2 ISYDGTV (reference sequence). The CDR3 is made up of 14 amino acids. The CDR3 here is CALWEAMGKKIEVF. The CDR3 DNA follows: TGTGCCTTGTGGGAGGCAATGGGCAAAAAAATCGAGGTATTT.